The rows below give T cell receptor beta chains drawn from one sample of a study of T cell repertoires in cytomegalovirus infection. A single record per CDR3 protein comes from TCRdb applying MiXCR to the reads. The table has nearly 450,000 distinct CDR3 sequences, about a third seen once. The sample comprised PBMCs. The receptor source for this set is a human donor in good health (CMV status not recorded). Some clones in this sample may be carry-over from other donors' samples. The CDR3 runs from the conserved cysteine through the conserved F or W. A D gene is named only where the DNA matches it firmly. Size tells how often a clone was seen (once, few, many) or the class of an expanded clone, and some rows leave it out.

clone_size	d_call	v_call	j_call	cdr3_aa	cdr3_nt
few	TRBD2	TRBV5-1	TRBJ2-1	CASSPRTSGGFPSYNEQFF	TGCGCCAGCAGCCCAAGGACTAGCGGGGGGTTCCCCTCCTACAATGAGCAGTTCTTC
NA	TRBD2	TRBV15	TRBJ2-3	CATSSDRGTSGGGTQYF	TGTGCCACCAGCAGCGACCGGGGGACTAGCGGGGGAGGTACGCAGTATTTT
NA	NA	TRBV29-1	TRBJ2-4	CSVEDLEGGLNIQYF	TGCAGCGTTGAAGATCTGGAGGGGGGACTAAACATTCAGTACTTC
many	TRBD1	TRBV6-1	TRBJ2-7	CASTRDRVYEQYF	TGTGCCAGCACTAGGGACAGGGTCTACGAGCAGTACTTC
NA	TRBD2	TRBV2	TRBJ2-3	CASSDGPGLAGVYTDTQYF	TGTGCCAGCAGTGATGGGCCGGGACTAGCGGGGGTGTACACAGATACGCAGTATTTT
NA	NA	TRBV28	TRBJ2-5	CASNGGDETQYF	TGTGCCAGCAACGGAGGGGACGAGACCCAGTACTTC
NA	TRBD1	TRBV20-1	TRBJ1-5	CSAQGQGARKNQPQHF	TGCAGTGCGCAGGGGCAGGGGGCAAGGAAGAATCAGCCCCAGCATTTT
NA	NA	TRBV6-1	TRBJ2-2	CASSERGGRWTGELFF	TGTGCCAGCAGTGAACGTGGGGGGCGCTGGACCGGGGAGCTGTTTTTT
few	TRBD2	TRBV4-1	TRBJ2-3	CASSQESIAGGQSTDTQYF	TGCGCCAGCAGCCAAGAATCTATTGCGGGGGGGCAGAGCACAGATACGCAGTATTTT
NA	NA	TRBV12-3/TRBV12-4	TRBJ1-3	CASSLAGVGGNTIYF	TGTGCCAGCAGTTTAGCGGGGGTAGGAGGGAACACCATATATTTT
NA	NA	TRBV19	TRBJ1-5	CASSPGGLFFNQPQHF	TGTGCCAGTAGTCCCGGTGGACTTTTTTTCAATCAGCCCCAGCATTTT
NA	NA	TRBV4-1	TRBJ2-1	CASSQEELGRGDKFF	TGCGCCAGCAGCCAAGAGGAACTAGGTAGGGGCGATAAGTTCTTC
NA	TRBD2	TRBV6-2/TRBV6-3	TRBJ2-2	CASRDGTSDRELFF	TGTGCCAGCAGAGACGGGACTAGCGACCGGGAGCTGTTTTTT
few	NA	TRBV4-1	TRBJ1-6	CASSQFLNSPLHF	TGCGCCAGCAGCCAGTTCTTGAATTCACCCCTCCACTTT
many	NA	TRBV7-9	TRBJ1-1	CASRSDWDGTEAFF	TGTGCCAGCAGATCGGACTGGGACGGCACTGAAGCTTTCTTT
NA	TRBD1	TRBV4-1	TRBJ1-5	CASSLWDRGNQPQHF	TGCGCCAGCAGCCTTTGGGACAGGGGGAATCAGCCCCAGCATTTT
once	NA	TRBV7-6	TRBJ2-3	CAYRLFSASTETQYF	TGTGCCTACAGGTTATTTTCCGCTAGCACAGAGACGCAGTATTTT
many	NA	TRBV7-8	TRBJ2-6	CASSFLSSGPLPGANVLTF	TGTGCCAGCAGCTTCCTTTCTTCGGGCCCCTTACCTGGGGCCAACGTCCTGACTTTC
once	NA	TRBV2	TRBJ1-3	CASSEIGSGNTIYF	TGTGCCAGCAGTGAAATAGGCTCTGGAAACACCATATATTTT
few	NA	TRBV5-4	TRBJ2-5	CASSPGVAGETQYF	TGTGCCAGCAGCCCCGGTGTGGCAGGGGAGACCCAGTACTTC
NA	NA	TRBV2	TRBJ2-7	CASSVEYEQYF	TGTGCCAGCAGTGTCGAATACGAGCAGTACTTC
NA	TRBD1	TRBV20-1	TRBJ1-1	CSAKTRDRASGEAFF	TGCAGTGCTAAGACCCGGGACAGGGCCAGTGGGGAAGCTTTCTTT
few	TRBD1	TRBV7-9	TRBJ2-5	CASSPWTGLETQYF	TGTGCCAGCAGCCCTTGGACAGGTTTAGAGACCCAGTACTTC
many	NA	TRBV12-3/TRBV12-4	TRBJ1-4	CASSSNGANEKLFF	TGTGCCAGCAGTTCGAACGGGGCTAATGAAAAACTGTTTTTT
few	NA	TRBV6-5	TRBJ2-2	CASSYEGGTGELFF	TGTGCCAGCAGTTACGAGGGGGGCACCGGGGAGCTGTTTTTT
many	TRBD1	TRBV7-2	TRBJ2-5	CASSETGVLETQYF	TGTGCCAGCAGCGAGACAGGGGTCTTAGAGACCCAGTACTTC
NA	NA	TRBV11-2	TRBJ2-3	CASSPTRGRRDTQYF	TGTGCCAGCAGCCCCACGCGTGGACGGCGAGATACGCAGTATTTT
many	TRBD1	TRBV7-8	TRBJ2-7	CASSYRPPGQGTYEQYF	TGTGCCAGCAGCTACCGACCCCCGGGACAGGGGACCTACGAGCAGTACTTC
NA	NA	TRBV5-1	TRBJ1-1	CASKRERNTEAFF	TGCGCCAGCAAAAGGGAGAGGAACACTGAAGCTTTCTTT
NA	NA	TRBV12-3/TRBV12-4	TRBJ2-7	CASSLDSTVAEQYF	TGTGCCAGCAGTTTAGATTCAACAGTGGCCGAGCAGTACTTC
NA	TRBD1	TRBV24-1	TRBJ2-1	CATSDPDRLVANEQFF	TGTGCCACCAGTGACCCGGACAGGTTGGTTGCCAATGAGCAGTTCTTC
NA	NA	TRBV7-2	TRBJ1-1	CASRSGVWLWGAFF	TGTGCCAGCAGATCGGGGGTGTGGCTTTGGGGAGCTTTCTTT
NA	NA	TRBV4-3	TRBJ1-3	CASSQDTTRLGNTIYF	TGCGCCAGCAGCCAAGACACAACCCGACTTGGAAACACCATATATTTT
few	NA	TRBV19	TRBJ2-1	CASSIRLANEQFF	TGTGCCAGTAGTATAAGACTGGCCAATGAGCAGTTCTTC
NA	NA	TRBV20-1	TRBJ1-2	CSARDRSARLVYGYTF	TGCAGTGCTAGAGATAGGTCAGCCAGGCTTGTCTATGGCTACACCTTC
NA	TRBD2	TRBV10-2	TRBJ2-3	CASTTAGGRADTQYF	TGCGCCAGCACCACCGCGGGGGGGAGGGCAGATACGCAGTATTTT
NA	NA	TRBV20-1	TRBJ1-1	CSAKPTGSDTEAFF	TGCAGTGCAAAACCGACAGGCAGCGACACTGAAGCTTTCTTT
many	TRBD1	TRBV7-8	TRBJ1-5	CASSGRGNQPQHF	TGTGCCAGCAGCGGCAGGGGGAATCAGCCCCAGCATTTT
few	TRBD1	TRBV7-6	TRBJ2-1	CASSLAGTGHNEQFF	TGTGCCAGCAGCTTAGCCGGGACAGGGCACAATGAGCAGTTCTTC
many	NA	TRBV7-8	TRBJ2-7	CASSSRPGQPARSSYEQYF	TGTGCCAGCAGCTCTAGACCGGGACAACCAGCGCGATCCTCCTACGAGCAGTACTTC
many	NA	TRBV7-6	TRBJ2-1	CASSLEVGSWSSYNEQFF	TGTGCCAGCAGCTTAGAGGTGGGTTCGTGGAGCTCCTACAATGAGCAGTTCTTC
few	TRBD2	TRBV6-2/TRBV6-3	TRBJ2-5	CASSYSLAGDSSQETQYF	TGTGCCAGCAGTTACTCACTAGCGGGGGATTCGAGCCAAGAGACCCAGTACTTC